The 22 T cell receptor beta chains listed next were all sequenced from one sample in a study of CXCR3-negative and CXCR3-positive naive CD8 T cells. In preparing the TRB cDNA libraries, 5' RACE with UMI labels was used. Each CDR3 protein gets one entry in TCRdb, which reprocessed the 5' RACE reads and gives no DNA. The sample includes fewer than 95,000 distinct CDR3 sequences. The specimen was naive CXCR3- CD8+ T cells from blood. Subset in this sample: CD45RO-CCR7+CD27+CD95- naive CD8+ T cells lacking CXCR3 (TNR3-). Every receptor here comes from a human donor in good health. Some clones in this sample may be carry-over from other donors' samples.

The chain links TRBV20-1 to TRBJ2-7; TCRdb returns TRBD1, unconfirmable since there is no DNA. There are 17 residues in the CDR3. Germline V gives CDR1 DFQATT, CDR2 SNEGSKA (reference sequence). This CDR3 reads CSARDGALGGGSYEQYF.

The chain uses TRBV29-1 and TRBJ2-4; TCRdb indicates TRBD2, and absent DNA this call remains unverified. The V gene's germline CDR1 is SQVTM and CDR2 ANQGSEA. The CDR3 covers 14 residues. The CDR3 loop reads CSVEGLGRENIQYF.

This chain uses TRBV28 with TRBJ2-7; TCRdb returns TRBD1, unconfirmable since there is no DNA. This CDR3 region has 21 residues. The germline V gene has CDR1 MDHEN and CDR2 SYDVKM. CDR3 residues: CASSFPGKGDTSLGRSYEQYF.

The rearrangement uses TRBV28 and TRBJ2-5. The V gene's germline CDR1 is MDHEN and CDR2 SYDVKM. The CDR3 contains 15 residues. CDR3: CASSRNLAYQETQYF.

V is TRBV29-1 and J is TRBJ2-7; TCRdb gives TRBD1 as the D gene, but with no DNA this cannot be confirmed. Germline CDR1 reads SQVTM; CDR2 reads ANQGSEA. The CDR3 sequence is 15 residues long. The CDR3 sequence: CSVESVAGFNYEQYF.

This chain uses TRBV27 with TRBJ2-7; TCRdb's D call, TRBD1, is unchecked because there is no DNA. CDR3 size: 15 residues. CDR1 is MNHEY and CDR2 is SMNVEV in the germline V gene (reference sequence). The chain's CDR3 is CASREDRHHSYEQYF.

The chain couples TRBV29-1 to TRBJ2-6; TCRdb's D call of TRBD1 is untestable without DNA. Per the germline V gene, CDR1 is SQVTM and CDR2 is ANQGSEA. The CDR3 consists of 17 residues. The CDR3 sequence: CSVEGWTGSPGANVLTF.

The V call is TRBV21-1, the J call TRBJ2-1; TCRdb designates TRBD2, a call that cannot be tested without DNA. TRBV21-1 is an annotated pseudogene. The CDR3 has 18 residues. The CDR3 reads CASSKPSDQRPYHNEQFF.

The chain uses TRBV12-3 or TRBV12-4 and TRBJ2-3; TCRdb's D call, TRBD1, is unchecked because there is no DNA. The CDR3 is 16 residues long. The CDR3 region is CASSLRDRPSTDTQYF.

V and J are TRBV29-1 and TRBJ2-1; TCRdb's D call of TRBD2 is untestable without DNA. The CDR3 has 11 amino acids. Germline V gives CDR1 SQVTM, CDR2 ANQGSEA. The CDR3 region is CSVRVANEQFF.

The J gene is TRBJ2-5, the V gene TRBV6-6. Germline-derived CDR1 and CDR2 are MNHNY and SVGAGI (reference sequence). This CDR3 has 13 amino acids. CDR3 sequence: CASIRVLQETQYF.

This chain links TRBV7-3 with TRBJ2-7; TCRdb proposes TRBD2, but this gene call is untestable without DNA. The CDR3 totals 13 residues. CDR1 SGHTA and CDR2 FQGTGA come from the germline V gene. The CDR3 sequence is CASSPDWTYEQYF.

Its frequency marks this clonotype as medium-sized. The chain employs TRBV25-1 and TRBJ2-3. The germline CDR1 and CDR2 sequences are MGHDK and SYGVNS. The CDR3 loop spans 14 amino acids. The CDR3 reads CASSEGRATDTQYF.

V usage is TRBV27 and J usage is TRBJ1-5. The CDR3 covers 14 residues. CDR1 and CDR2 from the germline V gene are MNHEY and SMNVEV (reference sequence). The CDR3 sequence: CASSYSGSNQPQHF.

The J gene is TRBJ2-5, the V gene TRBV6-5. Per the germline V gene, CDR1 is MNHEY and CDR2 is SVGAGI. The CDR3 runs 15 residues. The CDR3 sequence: CASSPTTKLQETQYF.

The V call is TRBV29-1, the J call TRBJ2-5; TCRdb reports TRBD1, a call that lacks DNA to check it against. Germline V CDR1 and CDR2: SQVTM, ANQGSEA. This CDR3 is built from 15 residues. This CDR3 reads CSVELQGQPQETQYF.

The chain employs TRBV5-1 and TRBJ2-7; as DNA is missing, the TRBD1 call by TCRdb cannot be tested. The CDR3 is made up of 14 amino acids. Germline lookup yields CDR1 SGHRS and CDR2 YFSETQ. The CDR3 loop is CASSPGQVGYEQYF.

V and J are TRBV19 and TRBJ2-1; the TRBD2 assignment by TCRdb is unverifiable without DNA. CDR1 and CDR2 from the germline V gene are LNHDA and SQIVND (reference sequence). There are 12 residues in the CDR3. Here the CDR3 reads CASSISGDEQFF. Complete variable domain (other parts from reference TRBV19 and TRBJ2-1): DGGITQSPKYLFRKEGQNVTLSCEQNLNHDAMYWYRQDPGQGLRLIYYSQIVNDFQKGDIAEGYSVSREKKESFPLTVTSAQKNPTAFYLCASSISGDEQFFGPGTRLTVL.

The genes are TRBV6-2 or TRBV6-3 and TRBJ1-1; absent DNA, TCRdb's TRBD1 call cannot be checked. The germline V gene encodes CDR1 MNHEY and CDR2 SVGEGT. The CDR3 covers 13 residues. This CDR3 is CASSIRENTEAFF.

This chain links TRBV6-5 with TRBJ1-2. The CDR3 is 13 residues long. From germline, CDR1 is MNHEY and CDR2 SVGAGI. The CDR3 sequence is CASSYLPGDGYTF.

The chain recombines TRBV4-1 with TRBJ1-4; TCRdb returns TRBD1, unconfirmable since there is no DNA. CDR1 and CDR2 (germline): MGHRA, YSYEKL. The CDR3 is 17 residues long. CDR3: CASSQLVRGGLNEKLFF.

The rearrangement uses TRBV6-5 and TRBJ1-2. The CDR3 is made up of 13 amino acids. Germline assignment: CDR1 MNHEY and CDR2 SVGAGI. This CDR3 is CASSYNDNYGYTF.